This entry lists 26 T cell receptor beta chains sequenced from one sample in a study of blood T cell repertoires in COVID-19. The protocol was immunoSEQ multiplex PCR, while the TCRdb copy is restricted to in-frame clones and leaves out a portion. The sample yields fewer than 200,000 clones, around nine tenths seen once. Source material: peripheral blood. The receptors were sampled from an older woman with COVID-19, enrolled during active disease.

J is TRBJ1-5 and V is TRBV5-1, with 7 bases fitting TRBD1. The CDR3 loop spans 14 amino acids. V lost 4 bases, J lost 7 bases, and 8 bases stayed unmatched. Germline V gives CDR1 SGHRS, CDR2 YFSETQ. The CDR3 bases are TGCGCCAGCAGCCCGACAGGGTACGACCAGCCCCAGCATTTT. Its protein product is CASSPTGYDQPQHF.

The CDR3 is CASSKQGTNQPQHF. The CDR3 nucleotides read TGTGCCAGCAGTAAACAGGGGACCAATCAGCCCCAGCATTTT. The chain combines TRBV5-4 with TRBJ1-5; 7 bases are shared with TRBD1. With 5 bases clipped from V and 3 bases from J, the junction kept 5 bases outside the gene matches. The CDR3 is made up of 14 amino acids. The germline V gene has CDR1 SGHNT and CDR2 YYREEE (reference sequence).

V gene TRBV24-1 combines with J gene TRBJ2-3; 7 positions agree with TRBD1. This CDR3 has 19 amino acids. Germline trimming cut 3 bases from V and 2 bases from J; bases unmatched to any gene: 16. Germline V gives CDR1 KGHDR, CDR2 SFDVKD. This CDR3 reads CATSDPYRTGRVYTDTQYF. The CDR3, as DNA: TGTGCCACCAGTGATCCCTACCGGACAGGTAGAGTGTACACAGATACGCAGTATTTT.

The rearrangement links TRBV7-2 to TRBJ1-4; 7 nucleotides match TRBD1. The length of the CDR3 is 15 residues. Germline V gene sequence: CDR1 SGHTA, CDR2 FQGNSA. V lost 5 bases and J lost 7; bases outside the gene matches: 10. The DNA of the CDR3 is TGTGCCAGCAGCAGCCGGGACAGTTGGTCTGAAAAACTGTTTTTT. Its translation is CASSSRDSWSEKLFF.

The chain links TRBV28 to TRBJ2-1, with D possibly being TRBD1 (6 bases). Germline CDR1 and CDR2: MDHEN and SYDVKM. V was cut by 8 bases and J by 0 bases, with 14 bases left in between. This CDR3 contains 15 residues. The CDR3 is CASFLTGSSYNEQFF. The DNA of the CDR3 is TGTGCCAGCTTTTTAACAGGGAGCTCCTACAATGAGCAGTTCTTC.

This chain connects TRBV4-1 to TRBJ2-1; TRBD2 might be the D (6 bases). Trimming took off 0 bases at V and 7 bases at J, with 16 bases between the two ends. The CDR3 consists of 16 residues. Germline V gene data show CDR1 as MGHRA and CDR2 as YSYEKL. The DNA for the CDR3 is TGCGCCAGCAGCCAAGATGGAATAGCGGCGACGAATGAGCAGTTCTTC. Translated: CASSQDGIAATNEQFF.

The V gene is TRBV6-2 or TRBV6-3, the J gene TRBJ2-7; a weak D match, TRBD1 (6 bases). Germline-derived CDR1 and CDR2 are MNHEY and SVGEGT. The CDR3 runs to 13 residues. The ends were cut back, 2 bases at V and 4 bases at J, with 9 bases in the middle. The CDR3: CASSYDRPYEQYF. In DNA, the CDR3 is TGTGCCAGCAGTTACGACAGGCCTTACGAGCAGTACTTC.

This chain joins TRBV19 and TRBJ2-7, with TRBD2 matching 13 bases. Germline CDR1 is LNHDA and CDR2 is SQIVND (reference sequence). V was pared by 4 bases and J by 0 bases, with 3 bases of the junction left unmatched. This CDR3 contains 16 residues. CDR3 protein: CASSTGTSGASYEQYF. The CDR3 DNA reads TGTGCCAGTAGTACCGGGACTAGCGGGGCCTCCTACGAGCAGTACTTC.

This clone occurred a few times. The chain recombines TRBV7-9 with TRBJ2-7; D is undetermined. The CDR3 loop spans 15 amino acids. Germline values: CDR1 SEHNR, CDR2 FQNEAQ (reference sequence). The V gene lost 1 base and the J gene lost 2 bases, with 12 bases spanning the gap. The CDR3 protein is CASSLGSAQTYEQYF. The CDR3 DNA sequence: TGTGCCAGCAGCTTAGGATCCGCACAAACCTACGAGCAGTACTTC. The full variable domain, completed using reference TRBV7-9 and TRBJ2-7, is DTGVSQNPRHKITKRGQNVTFRCDPISEHNRLYWYRQTLGQGPEFLTYFQNEAQLEKSRLLSDRFSAERPKGSFSTLEIQRTEQGDSAMYLCASSLGSAQTYEQYFGPGTRLTVT.

The V gene is TRBV5-6, the J gene TRBJ2-7; D perhaps matches TRBD1 (5 bases). This CDR3 spans 12 amino acids. Trimming removed 0 bases at V and 6 bases at J, with 7 bases between. Germline CDR1 is SGHDT and CDR2 is YYEEEE. The CDR3, as DNA: TGTGCCAGCAGCTTGGCAGGGTCCGAGCAGTACTTC. Protein sequence: CASSLAGSEQYF.

The chain has TRBV7-9 and TRBJ2-3, with 11 bases matching TRBD2. The CDR3 spans 16 residues. CDR1 and CDR2 (germline): SEHNR, FQNEAQ (reference sequence). With V trimmed by 4 bases and J by 2 bases, 5 bases remained unmatched. In DNA form, the CDR3 reads TGTGCCAGCAGCTCGACTAGCGGGGCCCTCACAGATACGCAGTATTTT. It specifies CASSSTSGALTDTQYF.

The V and J genes are TRBV15 and TRBJ2-3, with 7 nucleotides matching TRBD2. V lost 6 bases, J lost 7 bases, and 10 bases stayed unmatched. The CDR3 has 14 amino acids. Germline V gene lookup returns CDR1 LNHNV and CDR2 YYDKDF (reference sequence). The CDR3: CATSGREALYTQYF. The CDR3 region has the DNA TGTGCCACCAGTGGCCGGGAGGCGTTATATACGCAGTATTTT. Based on the CDR3 plus reference TRBV15 and TRBJ2-3, the full variable domain is DAMVIQNPRYQVTQFGKPVTLSCSQTLNHNVMYWYQQKSSQAPKLLFHYYDKDFNNEADTPDNFQSRRPNTSFCFLDIRSPGLGDTAMYLCATSGREALYTQYFGPGTRLTVL.

The chain combines TRBV2 with TRBJ2-2, with TRBD2 matching over 14 bases. The CDR3 extends over 14 amino acids. V was pared by 9 bases and J by 5 bases, with 2 bases of the junction left unmatched. Germline-derived CDR1 and CDR2 are SNHLY and FYNNEI. The CDR3 DNA is TGTGCCAGAGGACTAGCGGGAGGAACCGGGGAGCTGTTTTTT. Its protein is CARGLAGGTGELFF.

This clone came up once. The chain employs TRBV6-5 and TRBJ2-7; D is possibly TRBD1 (6 bases). CDR1 is MNHEY and CDR2 is SVGAGI in the germline V gene. The ends were cut back, 7 bases at V and 4 bases at J, with 17 bases in the middle. This CDR3 is 14 amino acids long. CDR3 residues: CASTKTGTKYEQYF. The CDR3 DNA reads TGTGCCAGCACCAAAACAGGGACGAAATACGAGCAGTACTTC.

The chain carries TRBV6-6 and TRBJ2-5, with 8 nucleotides matching TRBD1. CDR3 length: 14 residues. Germline lookup yields CDR1 MNHNY and CDR2 SVGAGI (reference sequence). V lost 5 bases, J lost 5 bases, and 7 bases stayed unmatched. As DNA, the CDR3 is TGTGCCAGCAGTCGAGGACAGGGTCGGGAGACCCAGTACTTC. Translation: CASSRGQGRETQYF.

This clone has just a few counts. The chain carries TRBV6-1 and TRBJ1-2; a weak D match, TRBD1 (6 bases). The CDR3 runs to 12 residues. Germline CDR1 is MNHNS and CDR2 is SASEGT. V shed 5 bases and J shed 4 bases, with 8 bases lying between them. CDR3: CASSQGIYGYTF. The CDR3 DNA reads as TGTGCCAGCAGTCAGGGGATCTATGGCTACACCTTC.

This clone was observed a single time. This chain uses TRBV12-5 with TRBJ2-2; 11 bases are shared with TRBD2. CDR1 is LGHNT, CDR2 FRNRAP, per germline. V gave up 1 base and J gave up 4 bases; unmatched junction bases: 5. CDR3 length equals 17 residues. CDR3 residues: CASGLGTSGRRTGELFF. In nucleotides, the CDR3 is TGTGCTAGTGGTTTGGGTACTAGCGGGAGACGCACCGGGGAGCTGTTTTTT. Full variable domain (outside the CDR3, taken from reference TRBV12-5 and TRBJ2-2): DARVTQTPRHKVTEMGQEVTMRCQPILGHNTVFWYRQTMMQGLELLAYFRNRAPLDDSGMPKDRFSAEMPDATLATLKIQPSEPRDSAVYFCASGLGTSGRRTGELFFGEGSRLTVL.

A remark on this clone: The sample holds other DNA sequences that translate to the same CDR3. The rearrangement links TRBV15 to TRBJ1-4; 8 bases are a match to TRBD1. The CDR3 covers 14 residues. Germline CDR1 reads LNHNV; CDR2 reads YYDKDF (reference sequence). With 3 bases clipped from V and 6 bases from J, the junction kept 3 bases outside the gene matches. The CDR3 DNA is TGTGCCACCAGCAGGGACAGGGTTGATGAAAAACTGTTTTTT. This gives the protein CATSRDRVDEKLFF.

V gene TRBV27 combines with J gene TRBJ2-7; 7 bases map to TRBD2. Looked up from germline, CDR1 is MNHEY and CDR2 is SMNVEV (reference sequence). The trim removed 3 bases at V and 3 bases at J, leaving 5 bases unmatched. This CDR3 region has 14 residues. The CDR3 spells CASSLVGGHYEQYF. CDR3 coding DNA: TGTGCCAGCAGTTTGGTGGGAGGGCACTACGAGCAGTACTTC.

The V gene is TRBV11-2, the J gene TRBJ2-1, with 16 bases matching TRBD2. Trimming removed 5 bases from V and 4 bases from J; junction bases left unmatched: 5. Germline V CDR1 and CDR2: SGHAT, FQNNGV. The CDR3 covers 17 residues. The CDR3 sequence is CASSGGTSGRAYNEQFF. DNA for the CDR3: TGTGCCAGCAGCGGGGGGACTAGCGGGAGGGCTTACAATGAGCAGTTCTTC.

The V call is TRBV5-4, the J call TRBJ2-7; perhaps TRBD1 as D (6 bases). The germline V and J ends were trimmed by 4 bases and 0 bases, with 11 bases remaining between them. This CDR3 is built from 14 residues. Per the germline V gene, CDR1 is SGHNT and CDR2 is YYREEE (reference sequence). CDR3 nucleotides: TGTGCCAGCAGCCAGGACAGAAACTCCTACGAGCAGTACTTC. Its translation is CASSQDRNSYEQYF. Combining the CDR3 with reference TRBV5-4 and TRBJ2-7 gives the whole variable domain ETGVTQSPTHLIKTRGQQVTLRCSSQSGHNTVSWYQQALGQGPQFIFQYYREEENGRGNFPPRFSGLQFPNYSSELNVNALELDDSALYLCASSQDRNSYEQYFGPGTRLTVT.

The V call is TRBV5-6, the J call TRBJ2-7; 9 bases line up with TRBD1. CDR1 is SGHDT and CDR2 is YYEEEE in the germline V gene. V dropped 0 bases and J dropped 3; count of bases not matched to a gene: 1. The CDR3 is made up of 14 amino acids. CDR3 sequence (DNA): TGTGCCAGCAGCTTGGACAGGGGGCGCTACGAGCAGTACTTC. Translation: CASSLDRGRYEQYF.

This clone has just a few counts. The J gene is TRBJ1-1, the V gene TRBV12-5, with D possibly TRBD1 on 5 matching bases. CDR1 and CDR2 (germline): LGHNT, FRNRAP. Trimming took off 0 bases at V and 1 base at J, with 12 bases between the two ends. The CDR3 is made up of 16 amino acids. CDR3 sequence: CASGLVKGPTNTEAFF. CDR3 bases: TGTGCTAGTGGTTTGGTAAAGGGGCCCACGAACACTGAAGCTTTCTTT.

This chain joins TRBV2 and TRBJ2-1; 8 nucleotides match TRBD1. V was pared by 6 bases and J by 7 bases, with 8 bases of the junction left unmatched. Germline V gene data show CDR1 as SNHLY and CDR2 as FYNNEI. This CDR3 contains 14 residues. CDR3 in amino acids: CASRLTGVWNEQFF. The CDR3 nucleotides are TGTGCCAGCAGATTGACAGGGGTATGGAATGAGCAGTTCTTC.

This clone was detected many times. V is TRBV5-1 and J is TRBJ2-7; possible D gene TRBD1, 8 bases. The germline V and J ends were trimmed by 4 bases and 1 base, with 21 bases remaining between them. The CDR3 covers 17 residues. CDR1 is SGHRS and CDR2 is YFSETQ in the germline V gene. CDR3 bases: TGCGCCAGCAGCATGCCAGGACAGGGAGGGTGGTCCTACGAGCAGTACTTC. Translated: CASSMPGQGGWSYEQYF.

V usage is TRBV30 and J usage is TRBJ2-1; no clear D gene. The length of the CDR3 is 13 residues. CDR1 is GTSNPN and CDR2 is SVGIG in the germline V gene (reference sequence). The ends were cut back, 4 bases at V and 5 bases at J, with 12 bases in the middle. In DNA form, the CDR3 reads TGTGCCTGGACCCCGGGTCTAAACAATGAGCAGTTCTTC. Encoded protein: CAWTPGLNNEQFF.